Below are 26 T cell receptor beta chains sequenced from a single sample in a study of patients and donors after allogeneic stem cell transplantation. TCRdb reprocessed the RT-PCR reads via MiXCR and lists one record per CDR3 protein. The sample holds over 400,000 distinct CDR3 sequences; around 15% are singletons and the top ten take 7% to 7.5%. Sequenced: blood, either unsorted or a sorted T cell fraction (not recorded which). These TCRs come from a human donor who was either an allogeneic HSCT recipient or a stem cell or donor lymphocyte infusion donor (not recorded which). It is not recorded whose cells these are; they may come from a transplant donor.

In its sample, this clonotype was seen a few times. The CDR3 DNA is TGTGCCATCAGTGAGTCCGGCAGGGCGGGGAACACTGAAGCTTTCTTT. Its protein product is CAISESGRAGNTEAFF. V gene TRBV10-3 combines with J gene TRBJ1-1; D might be TRBD1 (5 bases). This CDR3 has 16 amino acids. V lost 0 bases and J lost 1, with 12 bases in between. Germline CDR1 reads ENHRY; CDR2 reads SYGVKD.

The rearrangement joins TRBV12-3 or TRBV12-4 to TRBJ1-2, with 10 bases matching TRBD1. There are 12 residues in the CDR3. Unmatched junction bases numbered 5, after V lost 6 bases and J lost 10 bases. The CDR3 loop reads CASRTGGGAYTF. The CDR3 bases are TGTGCCAGCAGGACAGGGGGCGGCGCCTACACCTTC.

The chain recombines TRBV2 with TRBJ1-5; unclear D gene. V lost 1 base, J lost 0 bases, and 7 bases lay in between. This CDR3 has 15 amino acids. Per the germline V gene, CDR1 is SNHLY and CDR2 is FYNNEI. As DNA, the CDR3 is TGTGCCAGCAGTGAAGAGGGAGGTAGCAATCAGCCCCAGCATTTT. It translates to CASSEEGGSNQPQHF.

The table lists this clonotype with a few counts. The rearrangement uses TRBV5-1 and TRBJ2-4; the match to TRBD1 covers 7 bases. The CDR3 runs to 14 residues. Trimming cost V 3 bases and J 3 bases; bases outside gene matches: 3. Germline V lookup: CDR1 SGHRS, CDR2 YFSETQ. CDR3 amino acids: CASSSGQFKNIQYF. The DNA for the CDR3 is TGCGCCAGCAGCTCGGGACAGTTCAAAAACATTCAGTACTTC.

This sequence joins TRBV29-1 and TRBJ2-1; 12 bases align to TRBD2. This CDR3 is 16 amino acids long. Germline loops: CDR1 SQVTM, CDR2 ANQGSEA. J lost 9 bases, V lost 0 bases, and 9 bases had no gene match. CDR3 sequence reads: CSVEDYMTSGSGEQFF. Here the CDR3 DNA reads TGCAGCGTTGAAGATTATATGACTAGCGGGAGTGGTGAGCAGTTCTTC.

This clonotype was observed a few times. The chain carries TRBV20-1 and TRBJ2-1, with D perhaps matching TRBD2 (5 bases). This CDR3 region has 14 residues. Trimming stripped 7 bases from V and 7 bases from J, with 20 bases between. From germline, CDR1 is DFQATT and CDR2 SNEGSKA (reference sequence). Written as DNA, the CDR3 is TGCAGTGTTCGGACCCAAGCGGTATGGAATGAGCAGTTCTTC. It is translated as CSVRTQAVWNEQFF.

The V gene is TRBV7-8, the J gene TRBJ2-2, with no clear D. The V gene lost 3 bases and the J gene lost 4 bases, with 9 bases spanning the gap. CDR3 size: 14 residues. Germline V gives CDR1 SGHVS, CDR2 FQNEAQ. For the CDR3, the DNA is TGTGCCAGCAGCTTCGGAAGGACCACCGGGGAGCTGTTTTTT. Protein: CASSFGRTTGELFF.

The V gene is TRBV20-1, the J gene TRBJ2-1; the D gene is possibly TRBD1 (5 bases). The CDR3 covers 12 residues. V gave up 1 base and J gave up 12 bases, with 13 bases separating them. Germline V lookup: CDR1 DFQATT, CDR2 SNEGSKA (reference sequence). The CDR3 here is CSARVGSTAQFF. Here the CDR3 DNA reads TGCAGTGCTAGAGTAGGCTCGACAGCGCAGTTCTTC.

The table lists this clonotype with many counts. V gene TRBV2 combines with J gene TRBJ2-2, with no clear D. Trimming took 6 bases from V and 5 from J, leaving 1 base between them. This CDR3 has 10 amino acids. Germline CDR1 reads SNHLY; CDR2 reads FYNNEI. CDR3 sequence: CASRTGELFF. The CDR3 DNA sequence: TGTGCCAGCAGGACCGGGGAGCTGTTTTTT.

The table lists this clonotype with a few counts. V usage is TRBV7-2 and J usage is TRBJ1-2; D is undetermined. The CDR3 spans 15 residues. Per the germline V gene, CDR1 is SGHTA and CDR2 is FQGNSA. V was trimmed by 3 bases and J by 1 base, leaving 12 bases between them. CDR3 loop: CASSLRLVFNYGYTF. The CDR3 DNA is TGTGCCAGCAGCTTGAGACTTGTGTTTAACTATGGCTACACCTTC.

This clonotype showed up just a few times. The gene calls are TRBV6-2 or TRBV6-3 and TRBJ1-5, with TRBD1 identical over 9 bases. J was trimmed by 7 bases and V by 4 bases; bases with no gene match: 8. There are 15 residues in the CDR3. CDR1 is MNHEY and CDR2 is SVGEGT in the germline V gene. The CDR3 coding sequence is TGTGCCAGCAGTTCAACAGGGGGCGCGGGGCAGCCCCAGCATTTT. Translated: CASSSTGGAGQPQHF.

This clonotype appeared a single time. The chain has TRBV29-1 and TRBJ2-2; either TRBD1 or TRBD2 may fit D (7 bases each). Trimming removed 3 bases at V and 6 bases at J, with 14 bases between. The CDR3 runs 14 residues. Per germline, CDR1 SQVTM and CDR2 ANQGSEA. The CDR3 sequence is CSVDWDSGAGELFF. CDR3 DNA: TGCAGCGTTGACTGGGACAGCGGGGCCGGGGAGCTGTTTTTT.

The chain employs TRBV11-2 and TRBJ2-5, with TRBD2 identical over 15 bases. This CDR3 is built from 18 residues. V lost 5 bases, J lost 4 bases, and 11 bases stayed unmatched. CDR1 is SGHAT and CDR2 is FQNNGV in the germline V gene. The CDR3 nucleotides are TGTGCCAGCAGCGGACTAGCGGGGGGGCGGGGAGTAGGAGAGACCCAGTACTTC. Translated: CASSGLAGGRGVGETQYF.

This clonotype was seen a few times. The V and J genes are TRBV29-1 and TRBJ2-7, with D uncertain. V lost 4 bases, J lost 3 bases, and 13 bases lay in between. This CDR3 is built from 13 residues. Germline V lookup: CDR1 SQVTM, CDR2 ANQGSEA. DNA for the CDR3: TGCAGCGTTGGTGACTGGATGGGCTACGAGCAGTACTTC. Translated, it gives CSVGDWMGYEQYF.

This clonotype was observed a handful of times. CDR3 nucleotides: TGCGCCAGCAGCCTGGGACTAGCGGGAGGCCCCCTTACGACCTACGAGCAGTACTTC. Translating gives CASSLGLAGGPLTTYEQYF. The rearrangement links TRBV5-1 to TRBJ2-7, with 15 bases aligning to TRBD2. The CDR3 covers 19 residues. Germline V lookup: CDR1 SGHRS, CDR2 YFSETQ. Losses at the gene ends were 4 bases for V and 2 bases for J; bases not matched to a gene: 13.

V gene TRBV20-1 combines with J gene TRBJ1-6; D gene ambiguous. The CDR3 sequence is 12 residues long. Trimming removed 3 bases at V and 7 bases at J, with 7 bases between. Germline V CDR1 and CDR2: DFQATT, SNEGSKA (reference sequence). The CDR3: CSARFSNSPLHF. CDR3 nucleotides: TGCAGTGCTAGGTTCTCCAATTCACCCCTCCACTTT.

In this sample, this clonotype turned up a few times. The gene calls are TRBV11-3 and TRBJ2-5; TRBD2 matches at 7 bases. CDR1 and CDR2 from the germline V gene are SGHNT and YENEEA. The CDR3 length is 16 residues. V lost 1 base and J lost 5; bases outside the gene matches: 10. This CDR3 reads CASSLGGAGVAETQYF. The CDR3 nucleotides read TGTGCCAGCAGCTTAGGTGGTGCGGGAGTGGCGGAGACCCAGTACTTC.

The chain is built from TRBV2 and TRBJ2-2, with unresolved D. This CDR3 comprises 13 residues. Germline CDR1 is SNHLY and CDR2 is FYNNEI. The V end was cut by 9 bases, the J end by 1 base, with 9 bases between. CDR3 sequence (DNA): TGTGCCAGTACGAAAGGGAACACCGGGGAGCTGTTTTTT. Its translation is CASTKGNTGELFF.

The chain uses TRBV10-3 and TRBJ2-1; 11 nucleotides agree with TRBD2. Germline values: CDR1 ENHRY, CDR2 SYGVKD. This CDR3 region has 13 residues. V gave up 9 bases and J gave up 6 bases; unmatched junction bases: 4. The CDR3 sequence: CAISGREGNEQFF. CDR3 nucleotide sequence: TGTGCCATTAGCGGGAGGGAGGGCAATGAGCAGTTCTTC.

This rearrangement joins TRBV2 to TRBJ1-4; D call uncertain. V lost 7 bases and J lost 5, with 8 bases in between. CDR3 length: 12 amino acids. Germline lookup yields CDR1 SNHLY and CDR2 FYNNEI. Here the CDR3 DNA reads TGTGCCAGCAAATCATTAAATGAAAAACTGTTTTTT. This sequence encodes CASKSLNEKLFF.

The chain is built from TRBV12-3 or TRBV12-4 and TRBJ1-3, with unresolved D. Trimming cost V 5 bases and J 0 bases, with 14 bases left between them. The CDR3 length is 16 residues. CDR3 residues: CASSPQDYHSGNTIYF. The CDR3 DNA is TGTGCCAGCAGTCCGCAGGACTACCACTCTGGAAACACCATATATTTT.

This clonotype was seen repeatedly, ten times or more. The chain combines TRBV4-3 with TRBJ1-1; no definite D call. Germline CDR1 is LGHNA and CDR2 is YSLEER. V was clipped by 0 bases and J by 0 bases, with 23 bases between them. CDR3 size: 20 residues. For the CDR3, the DNA is TGCGCCAGCAGCCAAGAAAGGGTAATGCAGGTTCCTTACATGAACACTGAAGCTTTCTTT. Amino acids: CASSQERVMQVPYMNTEAFF.

V is TRBV7-9 and J is TRBJ1-1; TRBD1 agrees at 7 bases. Germline trimming cut 5 bases from V and 6 bases from J; bases unmatched to any gene: 9. The V gene's germline CDR1 is SEHNR and CDR2 FQNEAQ (reference sequence). The CDR3 runs 14 residues. CDR3 sequence (DNA): TGTGCCAGCAGCCCCCGACAGGGTGAGGCTGAAGCTTTCTTT. Translating it yields CASSPRQGEAEAFF. Supplemented by reference TRBV7-9 and TRBJ1-1, the full variable domain reads DTGVSQNPRHKITKRGQNVTFRCDPISEHNRLYWYRQTLGQGPEFLTYFQNEAQLEKSRLLSDRFSAERPKGSFSTLEIQRTEQGDSAMYLCASSPRQGEAEAFFGQGTRLTVV.

The chain joins TRBV7-9 to TRBJ2-7; D is uncertain. V gave up 5 bases and J gave up 6 bases, with 11 bases separating them. The CDR3 loop spans 12 amino acids. Germline V gives CDR1 SEHNR, CDR2 FQNEAQ (reference sequence). The DNA of the CDR3 is TGTGCCAGCAGCCTTTCCCACGTCGAGCAGTACTTC. Its protein is CASSLSHVEQYF.

This clonotype was counted a few times. The J gene is TRBJ2-1, the V gene TRBV6-2 or TRBV6-3; TRBD2 aligns across 7 bases. Per the germline V gene, CDR1 is MNHEY and CDR2 is SVGEGT. This CDR3 is 15 amino acids long. Trimming removed 7 bases from V and 7 bases from J; junction bases left unmatched: 13. The CDR3 region has the DNA TGTGCCAGCACTTCAGGCGCGGGAGCGGGTAATGAGCAGTTCTTC. It specifies CASTSGAGAGNEQFF.

The J gene is TRBJ2-2, the V gene TRBV5-1; 7 bases are shared with TRBD2. After removal of 0 bases from V and 6 bases from J, the junction contained 5 bases not matched to a gene. The CDR3 has 15 amino acids. In germline, CDR1 is SGHRS, CDR2 YFSETQ. The CDR3 spells CASSLGGRAAGELFF. In DNA form, the CDR3 reads TGCGCCAGCAGCTTGGGAGGGAGGGCCGCCGGGGAGCTGTTTTTT.